This T cell receptor (beta chain) derives from a study of PD-1 blockade in classical Hodgkin lymphoma. As for this clone: Its antigen is currently unknown.

CDR1 is SEHNR and CDR2 is FQNEAQ in the germline V gene (reference sequence). V shed 4 bases and J 3 bases; nucleotides not matched to a gene: 6. The CDR3 covers 16 residues. The patients all showed relapse after autologous stem cell transplantation, while their brentuximab vedotin exposure varied. Complete response, partial response or progressive disease constituted the best responses recorded. The repertoire was sequenced with immunoSEQ multiplex PCR; TCRdb's copy has only in-frame clones and lacks some. The sample holds 20,000 to 25,000 clones, around 80% seen once. Study observations and caveats: Underlying causes for the observed repertoire differences were not defined, possibly disease activity or prior therapy. Relative to healthy donors, newly diagnosed patients reportedly had lower baseline TCR diversity, which was reported as lower still in relapsed/refractory patients. Nivolumab starters within 1 year of ASCT were excluded.

This sequence originates from a human donor with classical Hodgkin lymphoma. The sample here was peripheral blood mononuclear cells (PBMCs), taken before the second cycle of nivolumab. This chain links TRBV7-9 with TRBJ1-1; 12 bases match TRBD1. The CDR3 DNA is TGTGCCAGCAGCTACTTCCGGGACAGGGGGCACACTGAAGCTTTCTTT. Translation gives CASSYFRDRGHTEAFF.